A selection of T cell receptor beta chains follows, all from one sample in a study of blood T cell repertoires in COVID-19. Only in-frame clones appear in the TCRdb table, and some are missing; sequencing was by immunoSEQ multiplex PCR. The profile shows 300,000 or so clones, roughly 84% of them singletons. Sequencing input: PBMCs or T cells enriched from blood (not recorded which). The receptors derive from a woman in her 30s who had recovered from COVID-19. Both conserved end residues are part of each CDR3. A D gene is named only where the DNA matches it firmly. Not every row has a clone size; where given, it reads once, few, many or a size class.

D gene,V gene,J gene,CDR3 length,clone size,CDR3 protein,CDR3 DNA
TRBD2,TRBV6-2/TRBV6-3,TRBJ2-6,18,-,CASSYGGRGISGANVLTF,TGTGCCAGCAGTTACGGAGGGCGGGGGATCTCTGGGGCCAACGTCCTGACTTTC
-,TRBV3-1/TRBV3-2,TRBJ1-2,14,-,CASSQESPMSGYTF,TGTGCCAGCAGCCAAGAGTCCCCAATGAGCGGCTACACCTTC
-,TRBV10-3,TRBJ1-2,17,few,CAISEPPGGGRREGYTF,TGTGCCATCAGTGAGCCCCCTGGGGGGGGGCGGAGAGAGGGCTACACCTTC
-,TRBV5-7,TRBJ1-6,17,-,CASSCPGQLSYNSPLHF,TGTGCCAGCAGCTGTCCTGGACAACTCTCCTATAATTCACCCCTCCACTTT
TRBD1,TRBV7-2,TRBJ1-3,20,-,CASSLAPQGAAWPSGNTIYF,TGTGCCAGCAGCTTAGCGCCACAGGGGGCCGCATGGCCCTCTGGAAACACCATATATTTT
-,TRBV4-3,TRBJ2-3,13,-,CASSPEAGDTQYF,TGCGCCAGCAGCCCAGAGGCGGGGGATACGCAGTATTTT
TRBD1,TRBV19,TRBJ1-5,16,-,CASSTFGQGAGQPQHF,TGTGCCAGTAGTACCTTTGGACAGGGGGCAGGTCAGCCCCAGCATTTT
TRBD1,TRBV28,TRBJ2-4,18,-,CASSSTIKTGEVINIQYF,TGTGCCAGCAGCTCAACGATAAAGACAGGGGAGGTGATAAACATTCAGTACTTC
-,TRBV9,TRBJ2-5,14,-,CASSDRTAQETQYF,TGTGCCAGCAGCGACCGGACAGCCCAAGAGACCCAGTACTTC
-,TRBV2,TRBJ1-6,15,-,CASTGGQGRNSPLHF,TGTGCCAGCACCGGAGGGCAGGGTAGAAATTCACCCCTCCACTTT
-,TRBV2,TRBJ1-5,13,-,CASSGRGDQPQHF,TGTGCCAGCAGCGGGAGAGGGGATCAGCCCCAGCATTTT
-,TRBV12-3/TRBV12-4,TRBJ1-2,13,-,CASSFNKFYGYTF,TGTGCCAGCAGTTTCAACAAATTCTATGGCTACACCTTC
TRBD1,TRBV28,TRBJ2-2,16,-,CASSKPGQSRTGELFF,TGTGCCAGCAGCAAACCGGGACAGTCGCGCACCGGGGAGCTGTTTTTT
-,TRBV5-6,TRBJ2-5,14,-,CASKTTQDQETQYF,TGTGCCAGCAAAACCACCCAGGATCAAGAGACCCAGTACTTC
-,TRBV2,TRBJ1-1,13,-,CASRKQGNTEAFF,TGTGCCAGCAGGAAACAGGGGAACACTGAAGCTTTCTTT
TRBD2,TRBV29-1,TRBJ2-5,18,-,CSVQGATSGGPYQETQYF,TGCAGCGTCCAAGGGGCTACTAGCGGGGGTCCGTACCAAGAGACCCAGTACTTC
TRBD1,TRBV18,TRBJ2-5,13,-,CASSQDRGETQYF,TGTGCCAGCTCTCAGGACAGGGGGGAGACCCAGTACTTC
-,TRBV12-5,TRBJ1-5,15,-,CASVKRGDSNQPQHF,TGTGCTAGTGTAAAAAGGGGCGATAGCAATCAGCCCCAGCATTTT
-,TRBV4-3,TRBJ2-3,16,-,CASSQVGGGGTDTQYF,TGCGCCAGCAGCCAAGTCGGAGGGGGCGGGACAGATACGCAGTATTTT
TRBD2,TRBV7-9,TRBJ2-7,16,-,CASSLSGTSGTYEQYF,TGTGCCAGCAGCCTCTCCGGGACTAGCGGGACCTACGAGCAGTACTTC
-,TRBV6-2/TRBV6-3,TRBJ1-4,14,-,CASSYGGANEKLFF,TGTGCCAGCAGTTATGGCGGGGCTAATGAAAAACTGTTTTTT